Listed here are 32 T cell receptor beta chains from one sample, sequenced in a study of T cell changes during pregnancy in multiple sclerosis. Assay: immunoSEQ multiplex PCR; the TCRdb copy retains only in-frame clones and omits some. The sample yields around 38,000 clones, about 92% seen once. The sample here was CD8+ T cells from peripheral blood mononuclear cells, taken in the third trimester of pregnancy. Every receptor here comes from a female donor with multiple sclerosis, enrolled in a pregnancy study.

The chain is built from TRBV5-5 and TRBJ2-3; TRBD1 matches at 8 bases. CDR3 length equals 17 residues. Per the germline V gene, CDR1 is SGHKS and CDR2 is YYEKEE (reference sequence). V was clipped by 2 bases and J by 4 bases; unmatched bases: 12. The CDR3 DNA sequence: TGTGCCAGCAGCTTAACCCCCGGGACAGGCTACCCAGATACGCAGTATTTT. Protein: CASSLTPGTGYPDTQYF.

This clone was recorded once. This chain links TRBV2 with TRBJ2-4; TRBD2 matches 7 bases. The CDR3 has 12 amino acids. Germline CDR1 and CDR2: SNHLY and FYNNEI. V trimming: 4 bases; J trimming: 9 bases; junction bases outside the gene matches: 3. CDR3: CASSAGGSIQYF. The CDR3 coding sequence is TGTGCCAGCAGTGCGGGGGGATCCATTCAGTACTTC.

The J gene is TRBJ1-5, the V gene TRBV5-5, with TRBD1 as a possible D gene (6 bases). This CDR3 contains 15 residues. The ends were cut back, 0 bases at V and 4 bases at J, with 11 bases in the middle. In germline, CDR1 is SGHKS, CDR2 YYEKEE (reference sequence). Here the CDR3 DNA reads TGTGCCAGCAGCTTGGAGGGACACCAGAATCAGCCCCAGCATTTT. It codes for CASSLEGHQNQPQHF.

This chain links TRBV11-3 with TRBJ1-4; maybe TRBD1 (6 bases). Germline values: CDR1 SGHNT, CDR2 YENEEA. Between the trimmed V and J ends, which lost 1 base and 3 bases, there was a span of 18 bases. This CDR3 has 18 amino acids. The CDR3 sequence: CASSLGLGQDSSNEKLFF. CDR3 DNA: TGTGCCAGCAGCTTAGGGCTTGGCCAGGACAGCTCTAATGAAAAACTGTTTTTT.

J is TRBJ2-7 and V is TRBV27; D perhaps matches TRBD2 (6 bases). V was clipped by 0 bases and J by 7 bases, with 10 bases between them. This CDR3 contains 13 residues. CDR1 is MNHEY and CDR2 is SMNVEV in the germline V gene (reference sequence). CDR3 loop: CASSLSYGREQYF. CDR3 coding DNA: TGTGCCAGCAGTTTATCGTATGGGAGGGAGCAGTACTTC.

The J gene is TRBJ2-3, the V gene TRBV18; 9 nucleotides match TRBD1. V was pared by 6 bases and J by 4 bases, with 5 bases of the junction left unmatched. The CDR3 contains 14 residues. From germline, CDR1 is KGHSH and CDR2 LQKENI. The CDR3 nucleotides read TGTGCCAGCTCTCAACAGGGGGCTCCAGATACGCAGTATTTT. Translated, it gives CASSQQGAPDTQYF. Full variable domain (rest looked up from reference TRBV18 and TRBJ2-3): NAGVMQNPRHLVRRRGQEARLRCSPMKGHSHVYWYRQLPEEGLKFMVYLQKENIIDESGMPKERFSAEFPKEGPSILRIQQVVRGDSAAYFCASSQQGAPDTQYFGPGTRLTVL.

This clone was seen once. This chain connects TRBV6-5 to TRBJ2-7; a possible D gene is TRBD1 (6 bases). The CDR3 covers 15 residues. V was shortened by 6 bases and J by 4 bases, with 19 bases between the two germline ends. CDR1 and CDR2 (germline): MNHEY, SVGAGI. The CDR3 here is CASSVGTPLYYEQYF. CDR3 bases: TGTGCCAGCAGCGTCGGGACACCCCTGTATTACGAGCAGTACTTC.

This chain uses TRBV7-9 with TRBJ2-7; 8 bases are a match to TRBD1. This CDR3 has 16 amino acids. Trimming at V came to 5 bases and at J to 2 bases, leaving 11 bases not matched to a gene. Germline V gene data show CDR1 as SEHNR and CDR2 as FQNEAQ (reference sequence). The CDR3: CASSPPSGTGPYEQYF. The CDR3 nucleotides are TGTGCCAGCAGCCCCCCATCCGGGACAGGTCCCTACGAGCAGTACTTC.

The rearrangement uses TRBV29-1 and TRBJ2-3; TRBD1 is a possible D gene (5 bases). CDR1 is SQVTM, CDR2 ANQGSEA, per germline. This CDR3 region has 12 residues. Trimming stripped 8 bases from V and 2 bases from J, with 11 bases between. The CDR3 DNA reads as TGCAGCCTGACAGAGAACACAGATACGCAGTATTTT. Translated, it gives CSLTENTDTQYF.

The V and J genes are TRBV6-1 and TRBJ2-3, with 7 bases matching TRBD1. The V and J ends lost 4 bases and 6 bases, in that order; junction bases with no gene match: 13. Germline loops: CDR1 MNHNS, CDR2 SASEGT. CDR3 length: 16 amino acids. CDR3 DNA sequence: TGTGCCAGCAGTGGGTTACAGGGGATAGGCGCGGATACGCAGTATTTT. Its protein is CASSGLQGIGADTQYF.

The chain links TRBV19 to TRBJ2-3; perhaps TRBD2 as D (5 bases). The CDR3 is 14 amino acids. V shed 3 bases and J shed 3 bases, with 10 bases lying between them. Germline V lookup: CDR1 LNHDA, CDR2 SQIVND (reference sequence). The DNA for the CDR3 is TGTGCCAGTAGTATTCGGGGTTGGACAGATACGCAGTATTTT. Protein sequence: CASSIRGWTDTQYF.

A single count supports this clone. CDR3 DNA: TGTGCCAGCAGCCCTTGGGACAATCCTGGCTACACCTTC. Translation gives CASSPWDNPGYTF. The chain carries TRBV5-6 and TRBJ1-2, with D possibly being TRBD1 (6 bases). From germline, CDR1 is SGHDT and CDR2 YYEEEE. The germline V and J ends were trimmed by 4 bases and 7 bases, with 14 bases remaining between them. This CDR3 is built from 13 residues.

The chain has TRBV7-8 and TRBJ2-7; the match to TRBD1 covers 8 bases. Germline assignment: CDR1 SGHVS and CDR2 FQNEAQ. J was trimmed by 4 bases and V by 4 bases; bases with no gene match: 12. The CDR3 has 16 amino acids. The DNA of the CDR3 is TGTGCCAGCAGCTCCGGGACAGGTTTCGAGGGGTACGAGCAGTACTTC. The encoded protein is CASSSGTGFEGYEQYF.

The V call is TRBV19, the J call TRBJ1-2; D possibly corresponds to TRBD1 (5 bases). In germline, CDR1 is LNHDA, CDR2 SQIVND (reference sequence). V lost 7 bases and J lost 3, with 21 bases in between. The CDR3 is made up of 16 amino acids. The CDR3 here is CASNPKLGGEHYGYTF. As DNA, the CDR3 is TGTGCCAGTAATCCTAAGTTGGGAGGGGAACACTATGGCTACACCTTC.

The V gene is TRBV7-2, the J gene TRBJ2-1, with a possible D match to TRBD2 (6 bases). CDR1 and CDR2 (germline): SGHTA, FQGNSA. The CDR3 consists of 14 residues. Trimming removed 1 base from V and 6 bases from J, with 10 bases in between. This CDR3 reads CASSLGISGNEQFF. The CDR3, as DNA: TGTGCCAGCAGCTTAGGGATTAGCGGCAATGAGCAGTTCTTC.

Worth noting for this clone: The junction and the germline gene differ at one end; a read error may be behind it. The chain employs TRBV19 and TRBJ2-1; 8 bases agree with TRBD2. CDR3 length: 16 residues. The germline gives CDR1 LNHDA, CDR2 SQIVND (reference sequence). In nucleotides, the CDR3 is TGTGCCGGTAGTACCATCGGAGTAGCGGGACCCAATGAGCAGTTCTTC. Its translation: CAGSTIGVAGPNEQFF.

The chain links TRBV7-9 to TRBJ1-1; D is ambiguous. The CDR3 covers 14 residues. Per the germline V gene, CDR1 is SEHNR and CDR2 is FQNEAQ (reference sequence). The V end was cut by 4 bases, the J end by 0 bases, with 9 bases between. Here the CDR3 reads CASSSAALNTEAFF. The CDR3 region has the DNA TGTGCCAGCAGCTCCGCGGCCCTGAACACTGAAGCTTTCTTT.

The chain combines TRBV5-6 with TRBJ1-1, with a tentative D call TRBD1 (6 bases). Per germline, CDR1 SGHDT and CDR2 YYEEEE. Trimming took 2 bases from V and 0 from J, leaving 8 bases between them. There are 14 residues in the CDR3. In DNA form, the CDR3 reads TGTGCCAGCAGCTTCGGACAGATGAACACTGAAGCTTTCTTT. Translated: CASSFGQMNTEAFF.

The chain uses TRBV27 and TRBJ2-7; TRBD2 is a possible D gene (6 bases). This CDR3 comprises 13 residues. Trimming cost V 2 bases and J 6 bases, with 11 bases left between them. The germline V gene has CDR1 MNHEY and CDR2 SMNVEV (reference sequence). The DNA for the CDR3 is TGTGCCAGCAGTTTAGCGGGGTCTCGCGAGCAGTACTTC. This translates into CASSLAGSREQYF.

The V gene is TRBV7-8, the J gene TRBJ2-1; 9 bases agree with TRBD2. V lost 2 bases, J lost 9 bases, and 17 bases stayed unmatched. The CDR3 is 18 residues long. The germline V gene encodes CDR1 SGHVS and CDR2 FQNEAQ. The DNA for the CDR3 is TGTGCCAGCAGCTTATTCCTAGCGGGGACGTCCCGCCCTTTTGAGCAGTTCTTC. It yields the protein CASSLFLAGTSRPFEQFF.

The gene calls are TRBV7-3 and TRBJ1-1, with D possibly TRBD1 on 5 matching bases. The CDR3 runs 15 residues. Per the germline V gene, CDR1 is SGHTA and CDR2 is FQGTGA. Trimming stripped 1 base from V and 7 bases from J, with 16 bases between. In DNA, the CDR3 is TGTGCCAGCAGCTTAATGGGGGGGGTTAATGATGAAGCTTTCTTT. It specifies CASSLMGGVNDEAFF.

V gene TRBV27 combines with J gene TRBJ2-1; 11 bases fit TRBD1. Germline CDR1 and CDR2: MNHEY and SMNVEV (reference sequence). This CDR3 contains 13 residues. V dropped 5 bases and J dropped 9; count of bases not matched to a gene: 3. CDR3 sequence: CASSLGQGAEQFF. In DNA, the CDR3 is TGTGCCAGCAGTCTAGGACAGGGGGCTGAGCAGTTCTTC.

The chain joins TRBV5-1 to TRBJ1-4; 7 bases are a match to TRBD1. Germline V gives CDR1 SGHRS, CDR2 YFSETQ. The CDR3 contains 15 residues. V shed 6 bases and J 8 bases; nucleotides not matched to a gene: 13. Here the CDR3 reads CASKRGRQGGEKLFF. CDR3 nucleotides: TGCGCCAGCAAGAGGGGGCGGCAGGGCGGCGAAAAACTGTTTTTT.

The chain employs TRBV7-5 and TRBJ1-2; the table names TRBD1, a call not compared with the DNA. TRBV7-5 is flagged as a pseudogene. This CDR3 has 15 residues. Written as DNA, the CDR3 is TGTGCCATAAGGGACAGGGAAGAAAGTAACTATGGCTACACCTTC. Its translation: CAIRDREESNYGYTF.

The CDR3, as DNA: TGTGCCAGCAGCCTTACTAGCGGGAGCGATTCCTACGAGCAGTACTTC. Protein: CASSLTSGSDSYEQYF. This sequence joins TRBV4-2 and TRBJ2-7; 11 bases are shared with TRBD2. Germline CDR1 is LGHNA and CDR2 is YNFKEQ. V dropped 4 bases and J dropped 1; count of bases not matched to a gene: 6. This CDR3 is 16 amino acids long.

In DNA form, the CDR3 reads TGTGCCAGCAGCGCCCCGACAGGGATCCGGTACGAGCAGTACTTC. Protein product: CASSAPTGIRYEQYF. V gene TRBV7-9 combines with J gene TRBJ2-7; 7 bases line up with TRBD1. Trimming removed 5 bases from V and 4 bases from J; junction bases left unmatched: 11. CDR1 and CDR2 (germline): SEHNR, FQNEAQ (reference sequence). This CDR3 spans 15 amino acids. Combining the CDR3 with reference TRBV7-9 and TRBJ2-7 gives the whole variable domain DTGVSQNPRHKITKRGQNVTFRCDPISEHNRLYWYRQTLGQGPEFLTYFQNEAQLEKSRLLSDRFSAERPKGSFSTLEIQRTEQGDSAMYLCASSAPTGIRYEQYFGPGTRLTVT.

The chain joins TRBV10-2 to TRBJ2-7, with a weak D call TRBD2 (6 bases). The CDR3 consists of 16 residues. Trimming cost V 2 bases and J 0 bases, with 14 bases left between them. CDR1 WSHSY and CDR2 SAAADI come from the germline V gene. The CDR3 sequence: CASSEGPAGSSYEQYF. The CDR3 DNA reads TGCGCCAGCAGTGAGGGGCCGGCGGGAAGCTCCTACGAGCAGTACTTC.

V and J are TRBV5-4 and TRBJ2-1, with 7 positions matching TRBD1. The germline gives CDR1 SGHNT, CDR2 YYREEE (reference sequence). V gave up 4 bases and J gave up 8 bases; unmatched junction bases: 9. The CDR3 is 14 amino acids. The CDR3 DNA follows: TGTGCCAGCAGCCAGGGACAGACCCTCCATGAGCAGTTCTTC. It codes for CASSQGQTLHEQFF.

The CDR3 spells CASSPTSGSTDTQYF. CDR3 coding DNA: TGTGCCAGCAGCCCGACTAGCGGGAGCACAGATACGCAGTATTTT. J is TRBJ2-3 and V is TRBV7-6, with 10 bases aligning to TRBD2. Germline V gene sequence: CDR1 SGHVS, CDR2 FNYEAQ. The CDR3 sequence is 15 residues long. J lost 0 bases, V lost 5 bases, and 2 bases had no gene match.

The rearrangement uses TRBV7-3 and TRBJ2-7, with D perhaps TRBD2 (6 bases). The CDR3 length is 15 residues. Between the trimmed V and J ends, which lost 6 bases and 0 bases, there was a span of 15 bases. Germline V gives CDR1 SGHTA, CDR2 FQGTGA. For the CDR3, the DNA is TGTGCCAGCAGTGAGACCCCCGGGAGCTCCTACGAGCAGTACTTC. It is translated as CASSETPGSSYEQYF.

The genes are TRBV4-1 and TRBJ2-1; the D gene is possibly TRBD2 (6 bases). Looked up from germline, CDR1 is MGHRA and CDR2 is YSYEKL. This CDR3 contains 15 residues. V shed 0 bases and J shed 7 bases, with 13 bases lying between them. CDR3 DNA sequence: TGCGCCAGCAGCCAAGAGCGGAACCGGGGGAATGAGCAGTTCTTC. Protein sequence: CASSQERNRGNEQFF.

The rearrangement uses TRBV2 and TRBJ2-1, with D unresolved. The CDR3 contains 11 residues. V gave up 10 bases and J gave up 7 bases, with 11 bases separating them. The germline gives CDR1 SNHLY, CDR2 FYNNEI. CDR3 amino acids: CATDLRNEQFF. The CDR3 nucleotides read TGTGCCACCGATCTACGGAATGAGCAGTTCTTC.